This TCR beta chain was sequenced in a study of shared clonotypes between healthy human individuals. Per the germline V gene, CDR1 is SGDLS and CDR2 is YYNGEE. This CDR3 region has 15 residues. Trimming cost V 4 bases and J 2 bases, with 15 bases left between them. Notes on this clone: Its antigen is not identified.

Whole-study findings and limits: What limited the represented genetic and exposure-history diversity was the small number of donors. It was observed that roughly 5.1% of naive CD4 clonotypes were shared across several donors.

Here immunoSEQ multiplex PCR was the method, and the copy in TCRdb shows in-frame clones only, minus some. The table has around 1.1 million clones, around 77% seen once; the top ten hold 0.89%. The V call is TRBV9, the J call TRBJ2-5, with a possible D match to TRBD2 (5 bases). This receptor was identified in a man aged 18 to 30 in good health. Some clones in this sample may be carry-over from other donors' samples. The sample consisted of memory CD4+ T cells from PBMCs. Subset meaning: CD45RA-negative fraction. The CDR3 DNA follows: TGTGCCAGCAGCCTCGGGGAATTGAGACAAGAGACCCAGTACTTC. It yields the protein CASSLGELRQETQYF.